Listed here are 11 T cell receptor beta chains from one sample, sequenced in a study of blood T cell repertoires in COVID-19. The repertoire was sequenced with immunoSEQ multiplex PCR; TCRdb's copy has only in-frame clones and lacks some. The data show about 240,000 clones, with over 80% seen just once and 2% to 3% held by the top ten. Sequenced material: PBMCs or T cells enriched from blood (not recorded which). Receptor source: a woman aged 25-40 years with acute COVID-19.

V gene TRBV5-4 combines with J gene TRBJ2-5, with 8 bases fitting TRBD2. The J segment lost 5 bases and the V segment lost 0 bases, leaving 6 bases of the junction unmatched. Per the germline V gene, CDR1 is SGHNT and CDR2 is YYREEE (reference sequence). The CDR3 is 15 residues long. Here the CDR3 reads CASSLEVLAAETQYF. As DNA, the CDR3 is TGTGCCAGCAGCTTGGAGGTACTAGCGGCGGAGACCCAGTACTTC.

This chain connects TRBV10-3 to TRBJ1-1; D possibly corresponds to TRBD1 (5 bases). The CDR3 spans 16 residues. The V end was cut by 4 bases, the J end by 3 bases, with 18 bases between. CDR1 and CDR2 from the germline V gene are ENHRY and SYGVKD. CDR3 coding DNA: TGTGCCATCAGTGTGGGGGGACTGGGGCGAGACACTGAAGCTTTCTTT. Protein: CAISVGGLGRDTEAFF.

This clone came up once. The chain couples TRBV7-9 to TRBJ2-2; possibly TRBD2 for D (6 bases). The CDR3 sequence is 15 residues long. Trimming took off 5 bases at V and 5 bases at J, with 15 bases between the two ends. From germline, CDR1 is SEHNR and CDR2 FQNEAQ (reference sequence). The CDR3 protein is CASSLTQAGTGELFF. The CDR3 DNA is TGTGCCAGCAGCCTCACCCAGGCGGGGACCGGGGAGCTGTTTTTT.

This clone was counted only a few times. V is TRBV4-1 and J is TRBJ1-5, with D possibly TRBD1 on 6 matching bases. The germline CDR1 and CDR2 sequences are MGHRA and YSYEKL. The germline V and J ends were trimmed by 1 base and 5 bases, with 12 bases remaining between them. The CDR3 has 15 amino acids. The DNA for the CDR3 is TGCGCCAGCAGCCAAGGAACGGGGGGCTATCAGCCCCAGCATTTT. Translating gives CASSQGTGGYQPQHF.

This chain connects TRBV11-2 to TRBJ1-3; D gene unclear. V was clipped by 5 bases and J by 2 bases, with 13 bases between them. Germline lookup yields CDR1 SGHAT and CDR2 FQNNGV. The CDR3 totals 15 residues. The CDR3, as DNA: TGTGCCAGCAGCATGTTAGGCCAGGCTGGAAACACCATATATTTT. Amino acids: CASSMLGQAGNTIYF.

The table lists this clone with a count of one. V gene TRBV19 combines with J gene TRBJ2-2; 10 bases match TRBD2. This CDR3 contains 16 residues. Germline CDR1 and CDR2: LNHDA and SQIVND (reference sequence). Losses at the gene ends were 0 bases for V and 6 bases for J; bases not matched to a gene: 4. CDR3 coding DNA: TGTGCCAGTAGTATAGATCCAGCGGGGGGGCCCGGGGAGCTGTTTTTT. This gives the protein CASSIDPAGGPGELFF.

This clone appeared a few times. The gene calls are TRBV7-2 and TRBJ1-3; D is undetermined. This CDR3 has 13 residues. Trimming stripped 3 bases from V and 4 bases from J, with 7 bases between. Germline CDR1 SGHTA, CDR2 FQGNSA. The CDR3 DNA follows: TGTGCCAGCAGCTTCGCAGTGGGAAACACCATATATTTT. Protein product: CASSFAVGNTIYF.

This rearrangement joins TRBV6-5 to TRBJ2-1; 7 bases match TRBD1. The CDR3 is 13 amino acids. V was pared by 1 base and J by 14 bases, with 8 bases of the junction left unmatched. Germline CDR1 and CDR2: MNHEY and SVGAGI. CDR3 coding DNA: TGTGCCAGCAGTTACTTCAGGGGGAGATCGGAGTTCTTC. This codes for CASSYFRGRSEFF.

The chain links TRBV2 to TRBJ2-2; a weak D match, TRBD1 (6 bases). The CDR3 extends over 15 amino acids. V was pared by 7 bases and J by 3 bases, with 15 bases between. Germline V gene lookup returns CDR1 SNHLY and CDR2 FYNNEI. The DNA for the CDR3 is TGTGCCAGCAAGTCGTACAGGGTCGACACCGGGGAGCTGTTTTTT. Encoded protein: CASKSYRVDTGELFF. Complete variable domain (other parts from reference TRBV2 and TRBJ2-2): EPEVTQTPSHQVTQMGQEVILRCVPISNHLYFYWYRQILGQKVEFLVSFYNNEISEKSEIFDDQFSVERPDGSNFTLKIRSTKLEDSAMYFCASKSYRVDTGELFFGEGSRLTVL.

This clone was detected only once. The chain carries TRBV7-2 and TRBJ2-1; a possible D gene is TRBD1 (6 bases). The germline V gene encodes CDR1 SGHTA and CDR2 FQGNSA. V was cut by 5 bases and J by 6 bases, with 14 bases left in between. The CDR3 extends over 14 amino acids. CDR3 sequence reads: CASSARTESNEQFF. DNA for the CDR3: TGTGCCAGCAGCGCCAGGACAGAGAGCAATGAGCAGTTCTTC. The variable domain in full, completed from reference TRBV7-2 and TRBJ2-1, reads GAGVSQSPSNKVTEKGKDVELRCDPISGHTALYWYRQSLGQGLEFLIYFQGNSAPDKSGLPSDRFSAERTGGSVSTLTIQRTQQEDSAVYLCASSARTESNEQFFGPGTRLTVL.

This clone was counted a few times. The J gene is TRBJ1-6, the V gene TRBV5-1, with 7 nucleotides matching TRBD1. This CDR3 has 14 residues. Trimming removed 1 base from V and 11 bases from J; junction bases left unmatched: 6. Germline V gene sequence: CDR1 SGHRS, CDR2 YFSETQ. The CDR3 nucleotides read TGCGCCAGCAGCTTGTCGACAGGGTCGCCACCCCTCCACTTT. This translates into CASSLSTGSPPLHF.